This TCR beta chain came from a study of CD8 T cells in Susac syndrome. General study points: Acknowledgment was made by the study that its TCR sequencing and HLA analysis involved a relatively small number of individuals.

A remark on this clonotype: The antigen is undetermined.

A quantity of about 0.5 to 1 ug RNA underwent reverse transcription using random hexamers. Coverage of TCR beta CDR3 amplification by immunoSEQ multiplex PCR extended to 54 Vbeta and 13 Jbeta. Each CDR3 protein gets one entry after TCRdb re-called the immunoSEQ multiplex PCR reads with MiXCR. The data hold 150,000 to 200,000 distinct CDR3 sequences, with less than 95% observed a single time. The CDR3 has 14 amino acids. Trimming removed 0 bases from V and 9 bases from J; junction bases left unmatched: 8. From blood CD8+ and CD4+ T cells, the TCR beta chain was sequenced. Isolation of CD8+ and CD4+ T cells was performed negatively, whereas enrichment of TEMRA cells was done by FACS.

V gene TRBV12-3 or TRBV12-4 combines with J gene TRBJ2-7; TRBD1 matches at 7 bases. The sequence was collected from a human donor in good health. Specimen: CD4+ T cells from PBMCs. The CDR3 loop reads CASSLALGTVGQYF. As DNA, the CDR3 is TGTGCCAGCAGTTTAGCGCTAGGGACAGTTGGGCAGTACTTC.